The 30 T cell receptor beta chains reported below all come from one sample, sequenced in a study of early stage breast cancer tumors. Some clones are missing from TCRdb's copy, which holds only in-frame ones; the method was immunoSEQ multiplex PCR. Of over 40,000 clones listed, around 80% are singletons. Material: blood. The receptors stem from a middle-aged person with breast cancer.

This clone has more than one count but fewer than ten. The chain carries TRBV7-3 and TRBJ2-3; 12 bases fit TRBD2. Germline V CDR1 and CDR2: SGHTA, FQGTGA. The CDR3 totals 14 residues. V dropped 4 bases and J dropped 6; count of bases not matched to a gene: 2. CDR3: CASSSGTSGDTQYF. The DNA of the CDR3 is TGTGCCAGCAGCTCCGGGACTAGCGGGGATACGCAGTATTTT.

The chain is built from TRBV11-2 and TRBJ2-5, with 8 bases matching TRBD2. After removal of 4 bases from V and 5 bases from J, the junction contained 9 bases not matched to a gene. This CDR3 comprises 15 residues. Germline V CDR1 and CDR2: SGHAT, FQNNGV. In DNA, the CDR3 is TGTGCCAGCAGCTCTATAGCGGGACCGACGGAGACCCAGTACTTC. Translating it yields CASSSIAGPTETQYF.

V and J are TRBV5-4 and TRBJ2-5, with D unclear. Germline V lookup: CDR1 SGHNT, CDR2 YYREEE (reference sequence). V shed 2 bases and J shed 1 base, with 6 bases lying between them. The CDR3 has 13 residues. The DNA of the CDR3 is TGTGCCAGCAGCTTTCAAATCCAAGAGACCCAGTACTTC. Translation: CASSFQIQETQYF.

This chain joins TRBV2 and TRBJ1-4; no reliable D call. The CDR3 has 16 amino acids. V lost 6 bases to trimming and J lost 6 bases, with 20 bases between them. Germline CDR1 is SNHLY and CDR2 is FYNNEI. CDR3 residues: CASRARDLGFDEKLFF. Here the CDR3 DNA reads TGTGCCAGCAGGGCACGCGACTTGGGTTTTGATGAAAAACTGTTTTTT.

V gene TRBV5-4 combines with J gene TRBJ2-7; D is unresolved. From germline, CDR1 is SGHNT and CDR2 YYREEE (reference sequence). With 3 bases removed from V and 7 bases from J, the gap between germline ends came to 8 bases. This CDR3 has 11 residues. The CDR3 coding sequence is TGTGCCAGCAGCTCAAGCGTGGAGCAGTACTTC. It yields the protein CASSSSVEQYF.

Judged by abundance, this clone is medium-sized. The CDR3 nucleotides read TGTGCCAGCAGTGGCGTCTTTGACAGGGTGGATGGGTTCTACGAGCAGTACTTC. Its translation is CASSGVFDRVDGFYEQYF. The chain joins TRBV2 to TRBJ2-7; TRBD1 matches 7 bases. Trimming took 4 bases from V and 3 from J; bases not matched to a gene: 18. The CDR3 runs 18 residues. CDR1 and CDR2 (germline): SNHLY, FYNNEI. The whole variable domain, remainder taken from reference TRBV2 and TRBJ2-7, is EPEVTQTPSHQVTQMGQEVILRCVPISNHLYFYWYRQILGQKVEFLVSFYNNEISEKSEIFDDQFSVERPDGSNFTLKIRSTKLEDSAMYFCASSGVFDRVDGFYEQYFGPGTRLTVT.

This chain joins TRBV2 and TRBJ2-7; D is possibly TRBD1 or TRBD2 (5 bases each). CDR1 SNHLY and CDR2 FYNNEI come from the germline V gene. The CDR3 loop spans 13 amino acids. Trimming took 5 bases from V and 3 from J, leaving 11 bases between them. The CDR3 region has the DNA TGTGCCAGCAGTCCCGGGGCCGGCTACGAGCAGTACTTC. Protein sequence: CASSPGAGYEQYF.

This chain links TRBV11-2 with TRBJ2-7; 7 bases are shared with TRBD1. The CDR3 covers 15 residues. The V and J ends lost 5 bases and 1 base, in that order; junction bases with no gene match: 8. In germline, CDR1 is SGHAT, CDR2 FQNNGV. CDR3: CASSRGTAPSYEQYF. In DNA form, the CDR3 reads TGTGCCAGCAGCAGGGGGACAGCGCCTTCCTACGAGCAGTACTTC.

Here the CDR3 reads CASSEPATENIQYF. In DNA form, the CDR3 reads TGTGCCAGCAGTGAACCGGCGACAGAAAACATTCAGTACTTC. The chain links TRBV25-1 to TRBJ2-4, with a tentative D call TRBD1 (5 bases). The germline V gene has CDR1 MGHDK and CDR2 SYGVNS. The CDR3 spans 14 residues. Trimming left V 2 bases short and J 5 bases short, with 10 bases between.

V is TRBV6-1 and J is TRBJ2-1; 9 bases align to TRBD2. With V trimmed by 7 bases and J by 8 bases, 9 bases remained unmatched. CDR3 length equals 14 residues. Germline-derived CDR1 and CDR2 are MNHNS and SASEGT. The CDR3 loop is CASIGLAGIDEQFF. The CDR3 DNA reads TGTGCCAGCATCGGGCTAGCGGGAATCGATGAGCAGTTCTTC.

The J gene is TRBJ1-3, the V gene TRBV20-1, with D hard to call. Germline-derived CDR1 and CDR2 are DFQATT and SNEGSKA (reference sequence). V was cut by 1 base and J by 2 bases, with 0 bases left in between. The CDR3 sequence is 11 residues long. The CDR3 reads CSARAGNTIYF. Here the CDR3 DNA reads TGCAGTGCTAGAGCTGGAAACACCATATATTTT.

The rearrangement uses TRBV5-6 and TRBJ2-1; 9 nucleotides agree with TRBD2. J gave up 10 bases and V 1 base, and 12 bases lay outside the gene matches. The CDR3 runs to 16 residues. Germline values: CDR1 SGHDT, CDR2 YYEEEE. The CDR3 loop is CASSLLPAGGPREQFF. The CDR3 DNA follows: TGTGCCAGCAGCTTGTTACCTGCGGGAGGGCCTCGGGAGCAGTTCTTC.

The V and J genes are TRBV18 and TRBJ2-7; D is unclear. Trimming stripped 0 bases from V and 6 bases from J, with 12 bases between. The CDR3 consists of 14 residues. Looked up from germline, CDR1 is KGHSH and CDR2 is LQKENI. The DNA of the CDR3 is TGTGCCAGCTCACCACCTTCCCGTTCGGGCGAGCAGTACTTC. This sequence encodes CASSPPSRSGEQYF.

The genes are TRBV27 and TRBJ1-2, with TRBD1 matching 8 bases. This CDR3 contains 13 residues. The V segment lost 6 bases and the J segment 5 bases; nucleotides outside the gene matches: 5. The germline V gene has CDR1 MNHEY and CDR2 SMNVEV (reference sequence). The CDR3 nucleotides are TGTGCCAGCAGAAAAACAGGGGGTTATGGCTACACCTTC. Residues: CASRKTGGYGYTF.

V usage is TRBV18 and J usage is TRBJ2-5; weak D call: TRBD2 (6 bases). The CDR3 contains 17 residues. Germline loops: CDR1 KGHSH, CDR2 LQKENI. V was cut by 0 bases and J by 4 bases, with 18 bases left in between. Here the CDR3 reads CASSPPGAGHEGETQYF. CDR3 DNA sequence: TGTGCCAGCTCACCACCGGGCGCGGGGCACGAAGGAGAGACCCAGTACTTC.

The chain links TRBV9 to TRBJ2-2; D might be TRBD2 (6 bases). Trimming took 3 bases from V and 0 from J, leaving 18 bases between them. The CDR3 has 18 amino acids. CDR1 is SGDLS, CDR2 YYNGEE, per germline. The CDR3 sequence is CASSERAGRAANTGELFF. The CDR3 DNA follows: TGTGCCAGCAGCGAGAGGGCGGGGCGGGCCGCGAACACCGGGGAGCTGTTTTTT.

The chain links TRBV7-8 to TRBJ2-7; D is perhaps TRBD2 (6 bases). The CDR3 covers 15 residues. V shed 3 bases and J shed 6 bases, with 18 bases lying between them. Looked up from germline, CDR1 is SGHVS and CDR2 is FQNEAQ. The CDR3 nucleotides read TGTGCCAGCAGCTTGGGCGGGGCCGGCTTACTCGAGCAGTACTTC. Its protein is CASSLGGAGLLEQYF.

This chain joins TRBV10-3 and TRBJ2-3; 13 nucleotides match TRBD2. Unmatched junction bases numbered 7, after V lost 3 bases and J lost 7 bases. This CDR3 comprises 16 residues. The germline gives CDR1 ENHRY, CDR2 SYGVKD. CDR3 loop: CAISDSGTSGTNTQYF. The CDR3 DNA follows: TGTGCCATCAGTGACTCCGGGACTAGCGGGACGAATACGCAGTATTTT.

V and J are TRBV7-8 and TRBJ2-1, with D hard to call. The CDR3 length is 15 residues. Germline V gives CDR1 SGHVS, CDR2 FQNEAQ. V was pared by 6 bases and J by 0 bases, with 12 bases between. The CDR3 DNA reads TGTGCCAGCAGTTTACTTAGGAGCTCCTACAATGAGCAGTTCTTC. Amino acid sequence: CASSLLRSSYNEQFF.

This sequence joins TRBV5-6 and TRBJ2-5; a weak D match, TRBD2 (5 bases). Trimming took off 4 bases at V and 2 bases at J, with 12 bases between the two ends. The CDR3 has 14 amino acids. CDR1 is SGHDT and CDR2 is YYEEEE in the germline V gene. CDR3 protein: CASSPGLRQETQYF. The DNA of the CDR3 is TGTGCCAGCAGCCCCGGACTGCGACAAGAGACCCAGTACTTC.

The V gene is TRBV29-1, the J gene TRBJ2-3; no clear D. The CDR3 extends over 16 amino acids. Germline lookup yields CDR1 SQVTM and CDR2 ANQGSEA. V gave up 1 base and J gave up 4 bases, with 18 bases separating them. The CDR3 DNA sequence: TGCAGCGTTGAAGCGAAACCCATGCCTATCGCAGATACGCAGTATTTT. Residues: CSVEAKPMPIADTQYF.

The chain combines TRBV5-1 with TRBJ2-7; a possible D gene is TRBD1 (5 bases). CDR1 and CDR2 from the germline V gene are SGHRS and YFSETQ. Trimming pared 0 bases from V and 1 base from J, leaving 5 bases between. This CDR3 contains 13 residues. CDR3 amino acids: CASSLAGSYEQYF. CDR3 nucleotides: TGCGCCAGCAGCTTGGCAGGGTCCTACGAGCAGTACTTC.

The chain links TRBV18 to TRBJ2-3; D ambiguous. Trimming took 3 bases from V and 6 from J, leaving 13 bases between them. Per germline, CDR1 KGHSH and CDR2 LQKENI. There are 14 residues in the CDR3. CDR3 amino acids: CASSPSRRSDTQYF. In DNA, the CDR3 is TGTGCCAGCTCACCTTCCCGAAGGTCGGATACGCAGTATTTT.

The chain employs TRBV6-1 and TRBJ2-1, with D possibly being TRBD1 (5 bases). Trimming removed 1 base from V and 1 base from J, with 8 bases in between. Germline V lookup: CDR1 MNHNS, CDR2 SASEGT. This CDR3 contains 15 residues. CDR3: CASSEEAGSYNEQFF. The CDR3, as DNA: TGTGCCAGCAGTGAAGAGGCAGGGTCCTACAATGAGCAGTTCTTC.

This clone was detected once. The chain couples TRBV13 to TRBJ2-7, with TRBD2 matching over 13 bases. V dropped 5 bases and J dropped 4; count of bases not matched to a gene: 5. Germline-derived CDR1 and CDR2 are PRHDT and FYEKMQ (reference sequence). The CDR3 extends over 15 amino acids. The CDR3 loop reads CASSQLAGGPYEQYF. The CDR3 nucleotides read TGTGCCAGCAGCCAACTAGCGGGAGGGCCTTACGAGCAGTACTTC.

The rearrangement links TRBV29-1 to TRBJ2-6, with D possibly called TRBD1 or TRBD2 (5 bases each). From germline, CDR1 is SQVTM and CDR2 ANQGSEA. The CDR3 consists of 14 residues. V lost 4 bases, J lost 0 bases, and 7 bases lay in between. The DNA of the CDR3 is TGCAGCGTTGCCGGGACCTCTGGGGCCAACGTCCTGACTTTC. It yields the protein CSVAGTSGANVLTF.

The rearrangement links TRBV10-3 to TRBJ2-3, with D unresolved. The germline V and J ends were trimmed by 5 bases and 4 bases, with 13 bases remaining between them. This CDR3 is 14 amino acids long. Germline CDR1 is ENHRY and CDR2 is SYGVKD. The CDR3, as DNA: TGTGCCATCAGTCCGGAGAGTGGGGCAGATACGCAGTATTTT. Its translation is CAISPESGADTQYF.

In its sample, this clone was seen a few times. This chain links TRBV11-3 with TRBJ2-5, with 12 bases that match TRBD2. Trimming removed 5 bases from V and 5 bases from J; junction bases left unmatched: 9. CDR1 and CDR2 from the germline V gene are SGHNT and YENEEA. The CDR3 consists of 16 residues. The CDR3 DNA reads as TGTGCCAGCAGCCTCCGGACTAGCGGGATGGGGGAGACCCAGTACTTC. Translation: CASSLRTSGMGETQYF.

A word on this clone: One end of the junction does not line up with germline, which may come from a read error. The chain uses TRBV10-3 and TRBJ1-2; D uncertain. This CDR3 is 11 amino acids long. Germline V gives CDR1 ENHRY, CDR2 SYGVKD. The CDR3 nucleotides are TGTGCCAGCAGTACCGAAGATGGCTACACCTTC. This encodes CASSTEDGYTF.

V is TRBV6-5 and J is TRBJ2-1; D uncertain. CDR1 is MNHEY, CDR2 SVGAGI, per germline. The CDR3 runs to 12 residues. Trimming took off 8 bases at V and 3 bases at J, with 8 bases between the two ends. The DNA of the CDR3 is TGTGCCAGCGAAGGCGGCTACAATGAGCAGTTCTTC. Translated, it gives CASEGGYNEQFF.